This T cell receptor beta chain came from a study of cytomegalovirus exposure and HLA in healthy donors. Study-level results: Cytomegalovirus-associated status was assigned to approximately 160 TCR beta chains. The tendency of first-cohort TCR clusters to co-occur in the 95 to 150 validation repertoires was the finding of a later analysis. Among the CMV-associated chains, three were confirmed in vitro as specific for CMV antigens.

A note on this clone: Its antigen remains unidentified.

The donors were in the approximately 130-subject validation cohort; that cohort was separate from the approximately 700-subject first cohort. Clones were read by immunoSEQ multiplex PCR, and TCRdb kept only the in-frame ones, dropping some. The sample yields roughly 50,000 clones, over 85% seen once. The ends were cut back, 4 bases at V and 5 bases at J, with 14 bases in the middle. This CDR3 has 14 amino acids. Germline assignment: CDR1 LNHDA and CDR2 SQIVND (reference sequence). Sequenced sample: PBMCs. The clonotype comes from a man aged 18 to 30 in good health and CMV-seronegative. V is TRBV19 and J is TRBJ2-5; D call uncertain. The CDR3 DNA sequence: TGTGCCAGTAGTACCCGTTCCCCCTTGGAGACCCAGTACTTC. Translating gives CASSTRSPLETQYF. The entire variable domain, with the rest obtained from reference TRBV19 and TRBJ2-5, is as follows: DGGITQSPKYLFRKEGQNVTLSCEQNLNHDAMYWYRQDPGQGLRLIYYSQIVNDFQKGDIAEGYSVSREKKESFPLTVTSAQKNPTAFYLCASSTRSPLETQYFGPGTRLLVL.